The 2 T cell receptor beta chains presented below share a single source sample, sequenced in a study of Ad26.COV2.S vaccination and SARS-CoV-2 variants. Libraries were prepared by immunoSEQ multiplex PCR; TCRdb keeps only in-frame clonotypes and omits some of them. The sample holds some 480,000 clones, roughly nine tenths seen once. Stated treatment: about 20 received Ad26.COV2.S at low or high dose, single or two shots; about 5 received placebo; per-sample allocation not given. On day 63 after the first injection, vaccine and placebo recipients gave samples. This sample comprised peripheral blood, obtained in a trial of Ad26.COV2.S vaccine versus placebo. Source of these receptors: a person between 18 and 65 years old who received the Ad26.COV2.S COVID-19 vaccine or a placebo.

V is TRBV6-2 or TRBV6-3 and J is TRBJ1-5, with 7 bases that match TRBD1. Germline V gives CDR1 MNHEY, CDR2 SVGEGT. The trim removed 1 base at V and 7 bases at J, leaving 4 bases unmatched. The CDR3 loop spans 14 amino acids. CDR3 amino acids: CASSYLLGGQPQHF. Written as DNA, the CDR3 is TGTGCCAGCAGTTACTTGTTAGGGGGCCAGCCCCAGCATTTT.

The chain is built from TRBV10-3 and TRBJ1-3; D not resolved. Germline V gene sequence: CDR1 ENHRY, CDR2 SYGVKD. The CDR3 sequence is 13 residues long. V was trimmed by 6 bases and J by 0 bases, leaving 6 bases between them. The CDR3 DNA sequence: TGTGCCATCAGAGAAAACTCTGGAAACACCATATATTTT. It codes for CAIRENSGNTIYF.